These 6 T cell receptor beta chains were sequenced from one sample in a study of post-analysis software for immune sequencing data. Study-level findings and limits: When patients were compared with controls, 4 or 5 TRBV segments were more frequent, TRBV5-6, TRBV5-1 and TRBV20-1 among them.

TCR beta cDNA libraries included unique molecular identifiers. TCRdb re-analysed the PCR reads in MiXCR, keeping a single row per CDR3 protein. Of hundreds of thousands of distinct CDR3 sequences listed, under 55% were seen once; the top ten hold 12%. What these receptors recognize is not known. Sequencing input: blood. These receptor sequences come from a girl aged 10 to 17 with multiple sclerosis.

The CDR3 is CSALLIGRYEQYF. DNA of the CDR3: TGCAGTGCCCTACTAATCGGCCGCTACGAGCAGTACTTC. The rearrangement uses TRBV20-1 and TRBJ2-4, with D unresolved. The end of the DNA aligns better with TRBJ2-7, so the J call may be wrong. The CDR3 is made up of 13 amino acids. Germline V lookup: CDR1 DFQATT, CDR2 SNEGSKA (reference sequence).

At least ten counts were recorded for this clonotype. V gene TRBV5-1 combines with J gene TRBJ2-3, with unresolved D. Germline CDR1 SGHRS, CDR2 YFSETQ. V dropped 4 bases and J dropped 6 bases, with 9 bases sitting between them. This CDR3 comprises 12 residues. CDR3 protein: CASSLLGDTQYF. CDR3 nucleotide sequence: TGCGCCAGCAGCCTCCTCGGCGATACGCAGTATTTT.

The chain couples TRBV4-3 to TRBJ2-5; D ambiguous. CDR3 length: 14 amino acids. V was pared by 3 bases and J by 1 base, with 9 bases between. The germline CDR1 and CDR2 sequences are LGHNA and YSLEER. The CDR3 is CASSQEWSQETQYF. The CDR3, as DNA: TGCGCCAGCAGCCAGGAATGGAGCCAAGAGACCCAGTACTTC.

V gene TRBV12-3 or TRBV12-4 combines with J gene TRBJ2-1; 8 bases are shared with TRBD2. The trim removed 5 bases at V and 5 bases at J, leaving 14 bases unmatched. CDR3 size: 17 residues. CDR3 residues: CASSPSLGGSGDNEQFF. The CDR3 bases are TGTGCCAGCAGTCCTTCCCTGGGGGGTAGCGGGGACAATGAGCAGTTCTTC.

Only one count was recorded for this clonotype. This rearrangement joins TRBV24-1 to TRBJ2-3; the match to TRBD2 covers 8 bases. The V segment lost 10 bases and the J segment 6 bases; nucleotides outside the gene matches: 8. The CDR3 is 13 residues long. The V gene's germline CDR1 is KGHDR and CDR2 SFDVKD. CDR3 coding DNA: TGTGCCACGAATAGCGGGGAGACCGATACGCAGTATTTT. This gives the protein CATNSGETDTQYF.

The chain has TRBV14 and TRBJ2-7; 8 bases match TRBD2. The CDR3 runs to 16 residues. Looked up from germline, CDR1 is SGHDN and CDR2 is FVKESK. With V trimmed by 4 bases and J by 7 bases, 15 bases remained unmatched. The CDR3 reads CASSLPWVAGNNEQYF. CDR3 DNA: TGTGCCAGCAGCCTCCCGTGGGTAGCGGGGAACAATGAGCAGTACTTC.